Listed below are T cell receptor beta chains from one sample, sequenced in a study of T cell responses to AZD1222 COVID-19 vaccine. The table came from immunoSEQ multiplex PCR; TCRdb's copy has only in-frame clones and leaves some out. The top ten clones hold around 4% of a sample with 100,000 to 150,000 clones, more than 80% of them seen once. The sequencing used peripheral blood, collected on day 0 of AZD1222 vaccination. These receptors were obtained from an adult in good health. Both conserved end residues are part of each CDR3. D genes are given only for firm matches. Clone size is not always given. Where it is, it says once, few, many or a class for expanded clones.

DNA: TGTGCCAGCAGTGGCGGGGGCAATCAGCCCCAGCATTTT
CDR3: CASSGGGNQPQHF
V: TRBV2
size: .
D: .
J: TRBJ1-5

DNA: TGTGCCAGCAGTCTAGGACAGGGGAACGAAGGGAGTCAGCCCCAGCATTTT
CDR3: CASSLGQGNEGSQPQHF
V: TRBV9
size: once
D: TRBD1
J: TRBJ1-5

DNA: TGTGCCAGCTCACCCGACACCGATTTTAACTATGGCTACACCTTC
CDR3: CASSPDTDFNYGYTF
V: TRBV18
size: .
D: .
J: TRBJ1-2

DNA: TGTGCCGGCAGGATTTCTAGCTCCTATAATTCACCCCTCCACTTT
CDR3: CAGRISSSYNSPLHF
V: TRBV30
size: .
D: .
J: TRBJ1-6

DNA: TGTGCCAGCAGCGTAGAGGCGGGCTATGGCTACACCTTC
CDR3: CASSVEAGYGYTF
V: TRBV9
size: .
D: .
J: TRBJ1-2

DNA: TGTGCCAGCACCCTCAGGGACCGCCGCTTTAGAGCTTTCTTT
CDR3: CASTLRDRRFRAFF
V: TRBV28
size: .
D: .
J: TRBJ1-1

DNA: TGTGCCAGCAGTATAAGCGGGGGGGCCTTCAATGAGCAGTTCTTC
CDR3: CASSISGGAFNEQFF
V: TRBV2
size: .
D: TRBD2
J: TRBJ2-1

DNA: TGTGCCAGCAGTTTCGGGGTAATGGGACCGCTATACGAGCAGTACTTC
CDR3: CASSFGVMGPLYEQYF
V: TRBV28
size: .
D: .
J: TRBJ2-7

DNA: TGTGCCAGCTCACCACGCGAGGGTCATTTCTTT
CDR3: CASSPREGHFF
V: TRBV18
size: once
D: .
J: TRBJ1-1

DNA: TGCGCCAGCAGCCGGGGACAGGGGGCCGCAGATACGCAGTATTTT
CDR3: CASSRGQGAADTQYF
V: TRBV5-1
size: .
D: TRBD1
J: TRBJ2-3

DNA: TGTGCCAGCACGGGGGCGGAGCGTGAAAAACTGTTTTTT
CDR3: CASTGAEREKLFF
V: TRBV28
size: .
D: .
J: TRBJ1-4

DNA: TGTGCCAGCAGTGAGGGGTACGGCTACACCTTC
CDR3: CASSEGYGYTF
V: TRBV2
size: .
D: .
J: TRBJ1-2